Each of the 26 T cell receptor beta chains below was sequenced from the same sample in a study of tumor and adjacent non-tumor tissue in lung cancer. TCRbeta libraries were built with three rounds of nested PCR, modified from ARM-PCR. One entry per CDR3 protein, called by TCRdb with MiXCR from the multiplex PCR reads. The table includes roughly 81,000 distinct CDR3 sequences, around 65% detected once. The template was RNA from unsorted bulk tissue. The specimen was lung tumor tissue. These receptors were collected from a woman in her 70s with non-small cell lung cancer.

Remarks on this clonotype: One junction end does not reproduce the germline sequence, and a read error may be involved. The chain couples TRBV4-2 to TRBJ2-2; 7 nucleotides match TRBD2. The CDR3 spans 17 residues. Germline V gives CDR1 LGHNA, CDR2 YNFKEQ. CDR3 sequence: CVSSQIESGKADGELFF. The CDR3 DNA reads as TGTGTCAGCAGCCAAATTGAAAGCGGGAAGGCCGACGGGGAGCTGTTTTTT.

Ten or more counts support this clonotype. The chain recombines TRBV28 with TRBJ1-3; TRBD1 might be the D (5 bases). V lost 3 bases and J lost 2, with 14 bases in between. This CDR3 has 16 residues. In germline, CDR1 is MDHEN, CDR2 SYDVKM. The CDR3 loop is CASSFPGLAPGNTIYF. CDR3 coding DNA: TGTGCCAGCAGTTTCCCAGGGCTTGCACCTGGAAACACCATATATTTT.

This clonotype was picked up one time. The gene calls are TRBV6-5 and TRBJ2-1; a possible D gene is TRBD1 (5 bases). This CDR3 has 15 residues. CDR1 and CDR2 (germline): MNHEY, SVGAGI. The V gene lost 8 bases and the J gene lost 0 bases, with 14 bases spanning the gap. DNA of the CDR3: TGTGCCAGCCGGACACTATCGGACTCCTACAATGAGCAGTTCTTC. The encoded protein is CASRTLSDSYNEQFF.

To note about this clonotype: Mismatch with germline at one junction end may stem from a read error. The rearrangement joins TRBV11-2 to TRBJ2-1; 9 bases agree with TRBD2. Germline loops: CDR1 SGHAT, CDR2 FQNNGV. This CDR3 comprises 15 residues. The CDR3 nucleotides are TGTGCTAGCAGCCCCGAAAGCGGGAGGAATAATGAGCAGTTCTTC. Its protein is CASSPESGRNNEQFF.

This clonotype was found many times. V gene TRBV6-2 or TRBV6-3 combines with J gene TRBJ2-1; 13 positions match TRBD2. The J segment lost 7 bases and the V segment lost 6 bases, leaving 6 bases of the junction unmatched. In germline, CDR1 is MNHEY, CDR2 SVGEGT. The CDR3 length is 15 residues. The CDR3 sequence is CASSRTSGSGNEQFF. CDR3 DNA: TGTGCCAGCAGCCGGACTAGCGGGAGTGGTAATGAGCAGTTCTTC.

This clonotype was counted many times. This chain links TRBV11-2 with TRBJ2-2, with D unresolved. The V and J ends lost 3 bases and 1 base respectively, with 3 bases between them. Per the germline V gene, CDR1 is SGHAT and CDR2 is FQNNGV. This CDR3 is 13 amino acids long. The CDR3 bases are TGTGCCAGCAGCTTCCTGAACACCGGGGAGCTGTTTTTT. This gives the protein CASSFLNTGELFF.

The rearrangement links TRBV5-4 to TRBJ2-1; D is unclear. The length of the CDR3 is 16 residues. V lost 0 bases and J 0 bases, leaving 10 bases between the germline ends. Germline V gene sequence: CDR1 SGHNT, CDR2 YYREEE (reference sequence). This CDR3 reads CASSLERHGSYNEQFF. CDR3 nucleotide sequence: TGTGCCAGCAGCTTGGAGAGACATGGCTCCTACAATGAGCAGTTCTTC.

Details on this clonotype: Mismatch with germline at one junction end may stem from a read error. The chain couples TRBV29-1 to TRBJ2-4; 8 bases are a match to TRBD2. Germline CDR1 and CDR2: SQVTM and ANQGSEA. This CDR3 contains 15 residues. The CDR3 loop reads CSIGRSGSRENIHYF. The CDR3 DNA is TGCAGCATTGGGAGAAGCGGGAGCAGGGAAAACATTCACTACTTC.

Details on this clonotype: Since no conserved phenylalanine or tryptophan closes the CDR3, a read error is the likely cause. The V gene is TRBV20-1, the J gene TRBJ1-2, with D hard to call. V shed 1 base and J shed 6 bases, with 15 bases lying between them. Germline values: CDR1 DFQATT, CDR2 SNEGSKA (reference sequence). The CDR3 loop spans 14 amino acids. The CDR3: CSARANGVNHGYTL. The CDR3 DNA reads as TGCAGTGCTAGAGCCAACGGCGTTAATCATGGCTACACCCTC.

As for this clonotype: Lacking the conserved final phenylalanine or tryptophan, this CDR3 likely reflects a read error. The chain uses TRBV29-1 and TRBJ2-2, with a tentative D call TRBD2 (5 bases). Germline loops: CDR1 SQVTM, CDR2 ANQGSEA. This CDR3 is built from 13 residues. V shed 4 bases and J shed 7 bases, with 13 bases lying between them. The CDR3 sequence: CSVARGQNGELFS. DNA of the CDR3: TGCAGCGTTGCTAGAGGGCAAAACGGGGAGCTGTTTTCT.

As regards this clonotype: An end of the junction differs from the germline gene, which may be a read error. The chain uses TRBV5-6 and TRBJ2-7; TRBD1 matches 9 bases. The germline V gene has CDR1 SGHDT and CDR2 YYEEEE. The CDR3 is 16 amino acids. For the CDR3, the DNA is TGTGCCAGCAACTTGGTTACCGGGACAGGGTTTAACGAGCACTACTTC. Its protein product is CASNLVTGTGFNEHYF.

The chain couples TRBV20-1 to TRBJ1-4; perhaps TRBD1 as D (6 bases). The CDR3 length is 15 residues. Germline assignment: CDR1 DFQATT and CDR2 SNEGSKA (reference sequence). V lost 0 bases to trimming and J lost 4 bases, with 12 bases between them. The CDR3 DNA is TGCAGTGCTAGAGATTGGACAGAGCATAATGAAAAACTGTTTTTT. This codes for CSARDWTEHNEKLFF.

This clonotype was observed at least ten times. The chain has TRBV5-1 and TRBJ2-5; D remains unclear. Deletions cut 0 bases from V and 4 bases from J, with 7 bases between. The CDR3 totals 13 residues. Germline-derived CDR1 and CDR2 are SGHRS and YFSETQ. In DNA form, the CDR3 reads TGCGCCAGCAGCTTGGCTGGGGTAGAGACCCAGTACTTC. It encodes CASSLAGVETQYF.

The rearrangement links TRBV29-1 to TRBJ1-1; D may be TRBD1 (5 bases). Germline V CDR1 and CDR2: SQVTM, ANQGSEA. The CDR3 has 11 residues. CDR3: CSSWGITEAFF. For the CDR3, the DNA is TGCAGTAGTTGGGGGATCACTGAAGCTTTCTTT.

About this clonotype: The germline gene is not matched at one end of the junction; a read error may be the cause. The chain is built from TRBV29-1 and TRBJ1-2, with TRBD1 as a possible D gene (5 bases). This CDR3 comprises 13 residues. Germline V gene sequence: CDR1 SQVTM, CDR2 ANQGSEA. The CDR3 DNA reads as TGCAGCATGGGTCAAGGGACGGGGAATGGCTACACATTC. Its translation is CSMGQGTGNGYTF.

This clonotype was seen a handful of times. This sequence may be a read error, since a much larger clone differs from it by one base. The V gene is TRBV30, the J gene TRBJ1-2; tentatively, D is TRBD1 (5 bases). CDR1 GTSNPN and CDR2 SVGIG come from the germline V gene (reference sequence). The V and J ends lost 2 bases and 12 bases respectively, with 19 bases between them. This CDR3 comprises 13 residues. This CDR3 is CAWSRIRESGHTF. The DNA for the CDR3 is TGTGCCTGGAGTCGCATCAGGGAATCAGGCCACACCTTC.

Of note for this clonotype: It may be a read error: a sequence one base away is much more abundant. The rearrangement joins TRBV7-8 to TRBJ2-1; the D gene is possibly TRBD1 (5 bases). The CDR3 consists of 15 residues. Germline V gives CDR1 SGHVS, CDR2 FQNEAQ. Trimming left V 1 base short and J 6 bases short, with 13 bases between. For the CDR3, the DNA is TGTGCCAGCAGCTTAGGTATACAGGCACCCAATGAGCAGTTCTTC. Protein sequence: CASSLGIQAPNEQFF.

Turning to this clonotype: At one of its ends the junction is not consistent with the germline gene, which may arise from a read error. This chain joins TRBV5-4 and TRBJ2-1; the match to TRBD2 covers 11 bases. Germline V lookup: CDR1 SGHNT, CDR2 YYREEE (reference sequence). The CDR3 extends over 15 amino acids. The CDR3 DNA reads as TGTGCCGGCAGCTGGCCTAGCGGGGGGATGAATGAGCAGTCCTTC. This codes for CAGSWPSGGMNEQSF.

J is TRBJ2-3 and V is TRBV12-3 or TRBV12-4; D is undetermined. The CDR3 is 15 amino acids. V dropped 4 bases and J dropped 3 bases, with 14 bases sitting between them. The CDR3 DNA sequence: TGTGCCAGCAGTTGGTTAGTGGGCCTAACAGATACGCAGTATTTT. Translating gives CASSWLVGLTDTQYF.

About this clonotype itself: The CDR3 carries no conserved terminal phenylalanine or tryptophan, so it likely arises from a read error. The genes are TRBV28 and TRBJ2-2, with a possible D match to TRBD1 (5 bases). Germline CDR1 and CDR2: MDHEN and SYDVKM. CDR3 length equals 14 residues. In DNA, the CDR3 is TGTGCTAGCACGCAGGGATGGAACACCGGGGAGCTGTTTCTT. Encoded protein: CASTQGWNTGELFL.

The count of this clonotype is one. The junction shows a germline mismatch at one end, possibly a read error. The chain couples TRBV11-3 to TRBJ2-5; D not certain. Germline CDR1 is SGHNT and CDR2 is YENEEA. The CDR3 runs 13 residues. The chain's CDR3 is CACSLASLETQYF. The DNA of the CDR3 is TGTGCCTGCAGCTTAGCAAGTCTGGAGACCCAGTACTTC.

This clonotype was found once. The conserved final phenylalanine or tryptophan is absent from the CDR3, which likely points to a read error. It is unclear where the CDR3 begins or ends on the DNA, so no DNA is shown, and the CDR3 is as TCRdb lists it. J is TRBJ1-5 and V is TRBV11-1; the table's D call, TRBD1, has no DNA check behind it. Inclusive of both ends, the CDR3 amounts to 13 amino acids. Germline-derived CDR1 and CDR2 are SGHAT and FQDESV (reference sequence). The CDR3 loop reads CASSLTDNQPKHT.

Comment on this clonotype: One end of the junction does not line up with germline, which may come from a read error. This chain links TRBV5-5 with TRBJ1-1, with D possibly matching TRBD1 (5 bases). This CDR3 is built from 16 residues. Germline V gene sequence: CDR1 SGHKS, CDR2 YYEKEE (reference sequence). CDR3 in DNA: TGTGCCTGCAGCTTGGTTCGGGGTGGGGGTTACCCTGAAGCTTTCTTT. Encoded protein: CACSLVRGGGYPEAFF.

Details on this clonotype: The CDR3 ends on some other residue instead of the conserved phenylalanine or tryptophan, so this is likely a read error. The chain employs TRBV5-1 and TRBJ2-5; 11 nucleotides agree with TRBD1. This CDR3 region has 15 residues. From germline, CDR1 is SGHRS and CDR2 YFSETQ. CDR3 loop: CASSIGTGGQETQYS. As DNA, the CDR3 is TGCGCAAGCAGCATCGGGACAGGGGGCCAAGAGACCCAGTACTCC.

V is TRBV29-1 and J is TRBJ2-3; 10 bases match TRBD2. V dropped 8 bases and J dropped 4; count of bases not matched to a gene: 12. Germline-derived CDR1 and CDR2 are SQVTM and ANQGSEA. The CDR3 spans 15 residues. CDR3 amino acids: CSSAGLAEVSDTQYF. The CDR3 nucleotides read TGCAGCTCTGCAGGACTAGCGGAAGTGTCAGATACGCAGTATTTT.

The V and J genes are TRBV12-3 or TRBV12-4 and TRBJ2-3, with D possibly TRBD1 on 6 matching bases. The CDR3 is 15 residues long. Between the trimmed V and J ends, which lost 4 bases and 7 bases, there was a span of 18 bases. The CDR3 DNA reads as TGTGCCAGCAGTTCGGTGGCCCCAGGGGCATATACGCAGTATTTT. Its protein is CASSSVAPGAYTQYF.